This T cell receptor (beta chain) was sequenced in a study of identical twins' blood T cells. Each TCR cDNA library carried sample-specific barcodes on both ends. TCRdb processed the 5' RACE reads anew with MiXCR; each CDR3 protein has one entry. The sample lists roughly 380,000 distinct CDR3 sequences; roughly 27% were seen once. Study-level findings and limits: Top TCRbeta clonotypes were shared more with twin than unrelated donors.

All three twin pairs grew up together with likely shared infections and vaccines. This clonotype has just a few counts. The antigen remains undetermined. There are 14 residues in the CDR3. CDR1 DFQATT and CDR2 SNEGSKA come from the germline V gene (reference sequence). With 0 bases removed from V and 1 base from J, the gap between germline ends came to 9 bases. The V gene is TRBV20-1, the J gene TRBJ1-1; no clear D. The sequence derives from a woman between 18 and 50 years old in good health. The material sequenced was PBMCs. The CDR3 DNA reads as TGCAGTGCTAGAGAGGGGAAAGAGAACACTGAAGCTTTCTTT. Protein: CSAREGKENTEAFF.